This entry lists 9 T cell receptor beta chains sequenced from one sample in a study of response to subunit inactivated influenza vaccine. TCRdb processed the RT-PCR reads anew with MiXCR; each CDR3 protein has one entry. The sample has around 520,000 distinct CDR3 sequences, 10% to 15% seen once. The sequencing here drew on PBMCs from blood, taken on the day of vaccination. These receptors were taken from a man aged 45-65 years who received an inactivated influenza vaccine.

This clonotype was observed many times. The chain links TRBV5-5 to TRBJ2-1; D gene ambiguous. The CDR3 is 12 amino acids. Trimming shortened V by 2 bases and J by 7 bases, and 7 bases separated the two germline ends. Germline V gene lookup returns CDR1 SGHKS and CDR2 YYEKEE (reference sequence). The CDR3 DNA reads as TGTGCCAGCAGCTTTGTAAGGAATGAGCAGTTCTTC. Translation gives CASSFVRNEQFF.

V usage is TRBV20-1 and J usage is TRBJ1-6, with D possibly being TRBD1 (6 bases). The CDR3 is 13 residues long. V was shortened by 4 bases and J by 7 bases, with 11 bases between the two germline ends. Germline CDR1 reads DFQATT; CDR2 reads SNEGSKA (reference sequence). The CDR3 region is CSATGAGNSPLHF. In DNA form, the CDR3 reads TGCAGTGCTACGGGGGCAGGGAATTCACCCCTCCACTTT.

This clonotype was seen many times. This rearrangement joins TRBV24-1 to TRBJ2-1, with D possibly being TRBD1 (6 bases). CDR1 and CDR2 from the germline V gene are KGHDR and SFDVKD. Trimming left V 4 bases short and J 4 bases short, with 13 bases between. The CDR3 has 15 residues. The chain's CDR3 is CATSDNDRFYNEQFF. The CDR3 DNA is TGTGCCACCAGTGACAACGACAGGTTTTACAATGAGCAGTTCTTC.

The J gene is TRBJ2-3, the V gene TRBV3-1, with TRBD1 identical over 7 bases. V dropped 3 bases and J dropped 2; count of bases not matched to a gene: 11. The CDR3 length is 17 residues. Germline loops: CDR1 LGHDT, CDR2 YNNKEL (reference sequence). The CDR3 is CASSHQRTGTDTDTQYF. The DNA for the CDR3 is TGTGCCAGCAGCCACCAACGAACCGGGACAGACACAGATACGCAGTATTTT.

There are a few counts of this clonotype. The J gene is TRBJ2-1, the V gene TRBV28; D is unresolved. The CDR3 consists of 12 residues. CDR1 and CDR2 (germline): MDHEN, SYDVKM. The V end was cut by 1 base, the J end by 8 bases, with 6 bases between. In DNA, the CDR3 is TGTGCCAGCAGTTTATCCCGGGATGAGCAGTTCTTC. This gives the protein CASSLSRDEQFF.

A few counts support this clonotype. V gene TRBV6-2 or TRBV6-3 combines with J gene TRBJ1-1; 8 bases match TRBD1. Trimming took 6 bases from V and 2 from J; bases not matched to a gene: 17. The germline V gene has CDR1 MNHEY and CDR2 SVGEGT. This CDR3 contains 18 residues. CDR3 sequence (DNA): TGTGCCAGCAGGGAAGGGTGGAGGACAGGGCCTTTCAACACTGAAGCTTTCTTT. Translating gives CASREGWRTGPFNTEAFF.

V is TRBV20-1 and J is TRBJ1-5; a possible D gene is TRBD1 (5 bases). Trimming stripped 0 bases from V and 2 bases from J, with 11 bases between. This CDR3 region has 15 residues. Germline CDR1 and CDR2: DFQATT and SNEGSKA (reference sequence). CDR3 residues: CSAREIGGGNQPQHF. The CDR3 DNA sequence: TGCAGTGCTAGAGAAATTGGGGGTGGCAATCAGCCCCAGCATTTT.

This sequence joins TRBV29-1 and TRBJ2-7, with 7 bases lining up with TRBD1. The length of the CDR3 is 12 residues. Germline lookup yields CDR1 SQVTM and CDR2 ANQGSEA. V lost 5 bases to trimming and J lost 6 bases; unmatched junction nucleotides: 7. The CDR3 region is CSVWNRGAEQYF. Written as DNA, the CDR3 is TGCAGCGTTTGGAACAGGGGAGCCGAGCAGTACTTC.

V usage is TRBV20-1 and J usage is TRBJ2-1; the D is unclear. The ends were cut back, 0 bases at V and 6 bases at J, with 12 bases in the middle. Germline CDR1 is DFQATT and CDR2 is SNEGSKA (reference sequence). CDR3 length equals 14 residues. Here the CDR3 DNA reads TGCAGTGCTAGAGATTCGGGCCGGGTCAATGAGCAGTTCTTC. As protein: CSARDSGRVNEQFF.